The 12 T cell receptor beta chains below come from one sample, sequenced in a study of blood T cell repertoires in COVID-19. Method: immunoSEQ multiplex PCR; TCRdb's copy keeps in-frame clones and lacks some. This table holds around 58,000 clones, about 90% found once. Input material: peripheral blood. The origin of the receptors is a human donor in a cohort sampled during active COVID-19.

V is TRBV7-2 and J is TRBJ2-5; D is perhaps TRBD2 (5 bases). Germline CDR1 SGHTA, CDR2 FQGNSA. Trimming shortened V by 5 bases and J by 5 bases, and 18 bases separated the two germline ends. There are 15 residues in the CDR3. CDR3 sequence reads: CASSEGGLPSETQYF. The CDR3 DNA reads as TGTGCCAGCAGCGAGGGCGGGCTCCCGAGTGAGACCCAGTACTTC.

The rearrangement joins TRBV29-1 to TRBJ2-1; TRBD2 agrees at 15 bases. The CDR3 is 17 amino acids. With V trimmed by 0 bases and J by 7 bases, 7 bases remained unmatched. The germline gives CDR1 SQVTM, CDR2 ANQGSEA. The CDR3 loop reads CSVEELGLAGGLNEQFF. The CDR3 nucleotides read TGCAGCGTTGAAGAGCTAGGACTAGCGGGAGGGCTGAATGAGCAGTTCTTC.

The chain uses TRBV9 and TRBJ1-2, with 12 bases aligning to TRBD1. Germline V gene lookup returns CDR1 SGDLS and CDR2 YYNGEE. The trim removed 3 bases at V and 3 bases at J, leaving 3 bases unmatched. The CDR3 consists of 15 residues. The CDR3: CASSAGQGADYGYTF. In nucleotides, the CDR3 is TGTGCCAGCAGCGCGGGACAGGGGGCAGACTATGGCTACACCTTC.

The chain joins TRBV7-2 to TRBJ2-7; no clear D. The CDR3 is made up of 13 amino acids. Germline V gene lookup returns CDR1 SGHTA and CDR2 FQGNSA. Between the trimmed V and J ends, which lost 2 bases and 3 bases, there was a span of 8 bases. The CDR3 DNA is TGTGCCAGCAGCTTACTACAGAACTACGAGCAGTACTTC. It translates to CASSLLQNYEQYF.

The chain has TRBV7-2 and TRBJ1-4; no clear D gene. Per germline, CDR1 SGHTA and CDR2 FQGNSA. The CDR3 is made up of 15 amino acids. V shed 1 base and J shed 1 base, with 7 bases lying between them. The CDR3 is CASSLEAGTNEKLFF. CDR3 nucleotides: TGTGCCAGCAGCTTAGAGGCAGGAACTAATGAAAAACTGTTTTTT.

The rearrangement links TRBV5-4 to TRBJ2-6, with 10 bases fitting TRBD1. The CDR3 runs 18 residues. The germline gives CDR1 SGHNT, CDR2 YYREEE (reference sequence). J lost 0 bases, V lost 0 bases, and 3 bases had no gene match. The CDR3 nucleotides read TGTGCCAGCAGCTTGGGACAGGGGGCTCTCTCTGGGGCCAACGTCCTGACTTTC. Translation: CASSLGQGALSGANVLTF.

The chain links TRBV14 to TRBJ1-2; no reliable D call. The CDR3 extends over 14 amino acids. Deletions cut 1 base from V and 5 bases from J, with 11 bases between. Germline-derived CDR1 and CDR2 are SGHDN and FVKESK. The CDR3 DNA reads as TGTGCCAGCAGCCAAGTCTCTACGGGGTATGGCTACACCTTC. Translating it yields CASSQVSTGYGYTF. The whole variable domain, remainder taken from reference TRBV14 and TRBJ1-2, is EAGVTQFPSHSVIEKGQTVTLRCDPISGHDNLYWYRRVMGKEIKFLLHFVKESKQDESGMPNNRFLAERTGGTYSTLKVQPAELEDSGVYFCASSQVSTGYGYTFGSGTRLTVV.

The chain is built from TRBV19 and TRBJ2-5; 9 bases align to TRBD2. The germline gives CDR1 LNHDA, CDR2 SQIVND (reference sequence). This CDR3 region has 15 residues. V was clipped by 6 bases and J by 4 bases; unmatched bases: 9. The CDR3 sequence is CASSPGTSSSETQYF. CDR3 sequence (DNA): TGTGCCAGTAGCCCCGGGACTAGCAGTTCAGAGACCCAGTACTTC.

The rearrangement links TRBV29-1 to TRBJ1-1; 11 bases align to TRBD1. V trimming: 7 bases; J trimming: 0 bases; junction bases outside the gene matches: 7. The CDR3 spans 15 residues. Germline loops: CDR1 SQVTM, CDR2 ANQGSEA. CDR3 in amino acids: CSALGGQGVNTEAFF. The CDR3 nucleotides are TGCAGCGCCCTCGGGGGACAGGGGGTGAACACTGAAGCTTTCTTT.

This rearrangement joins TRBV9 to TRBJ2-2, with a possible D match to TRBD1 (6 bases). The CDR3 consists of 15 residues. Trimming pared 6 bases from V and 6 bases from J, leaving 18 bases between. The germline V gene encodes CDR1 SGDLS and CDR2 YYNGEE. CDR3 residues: CASNPGALDAGELFF. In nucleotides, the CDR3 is TGTGCCAGCAACCCAGGGGCCCTAGACGCCGGGGAGCTGTTTTTT.

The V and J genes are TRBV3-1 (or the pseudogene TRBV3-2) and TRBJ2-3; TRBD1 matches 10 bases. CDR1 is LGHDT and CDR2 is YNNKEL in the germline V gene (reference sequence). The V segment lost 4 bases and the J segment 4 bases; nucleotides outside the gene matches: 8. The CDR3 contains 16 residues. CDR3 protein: CASSPGQGGGPDTQYF. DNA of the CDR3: TGTGCCAGCAGCCCCGGACAGGGGGGAGGACCAGATACGCAGTATTTT.

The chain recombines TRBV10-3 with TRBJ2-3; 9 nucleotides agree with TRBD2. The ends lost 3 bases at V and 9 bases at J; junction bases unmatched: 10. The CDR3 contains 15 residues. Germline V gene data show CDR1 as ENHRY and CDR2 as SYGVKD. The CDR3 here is CAISDLAGPQPTQYF. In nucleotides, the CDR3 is TGTGCCATCAGTGACCTAGCGGGACCTCAACCCACGCAGTATTTT.